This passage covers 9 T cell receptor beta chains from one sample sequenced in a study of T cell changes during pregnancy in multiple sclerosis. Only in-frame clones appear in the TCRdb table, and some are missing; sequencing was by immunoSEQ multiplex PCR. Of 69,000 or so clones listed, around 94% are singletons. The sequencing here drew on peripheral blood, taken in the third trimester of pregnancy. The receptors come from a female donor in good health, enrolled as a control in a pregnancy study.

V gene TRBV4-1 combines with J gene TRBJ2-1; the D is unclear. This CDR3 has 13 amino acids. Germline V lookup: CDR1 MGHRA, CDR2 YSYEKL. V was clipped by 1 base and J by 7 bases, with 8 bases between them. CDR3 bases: TGCGCCAGCAGCCAAGTGCAGTTTAATGAGCAGTTCTTC. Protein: CASSQVQFNEQFF.

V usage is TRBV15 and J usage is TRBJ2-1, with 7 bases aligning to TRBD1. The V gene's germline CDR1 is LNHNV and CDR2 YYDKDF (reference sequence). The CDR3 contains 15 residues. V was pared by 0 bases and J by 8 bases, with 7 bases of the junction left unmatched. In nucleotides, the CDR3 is TGTGCCACCAGCAGAGAGAGGGACAGAGATTATGAGCAGTTCTTC. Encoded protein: CATSRERDRDYEQFF.

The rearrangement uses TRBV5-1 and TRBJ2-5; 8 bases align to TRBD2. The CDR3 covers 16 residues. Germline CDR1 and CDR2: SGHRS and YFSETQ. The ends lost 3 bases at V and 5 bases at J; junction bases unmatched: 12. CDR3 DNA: TGCGCCAGCAGCTATGGACTAGCAGACGCATTGGAGACCCAGTACTTC. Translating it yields CASSYGLADALETQYF.

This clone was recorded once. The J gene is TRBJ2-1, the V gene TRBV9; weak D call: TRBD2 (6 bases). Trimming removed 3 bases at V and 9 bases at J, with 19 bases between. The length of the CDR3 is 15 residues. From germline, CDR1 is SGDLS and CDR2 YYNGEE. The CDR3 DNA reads TGTGCCAGCAGCGGACGGGACTCCCCTCAGGTTGAGCAGTTCTTC. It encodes CASSGRDSPQVEQFF. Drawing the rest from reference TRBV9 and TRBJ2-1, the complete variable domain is DSGVTQTPKHLITATGQRVTLRCSPRSGDLSVYWYQQSLDQGLQFLIQYYNGEERAKGNILERFSAQQFPDLHSELNLSSLELGDSALYFCASSGRDSPQVEQFFGPGTRLTVL.

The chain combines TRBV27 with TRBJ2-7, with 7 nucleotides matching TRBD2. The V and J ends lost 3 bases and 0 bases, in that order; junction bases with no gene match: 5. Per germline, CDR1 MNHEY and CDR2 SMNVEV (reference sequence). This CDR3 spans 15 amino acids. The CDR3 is CASSFASGSSYEQYF. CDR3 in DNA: TGTGCCAGCAGTTTTGCTAGCGGAAGCTCCTACGAGCAGTACTTC.

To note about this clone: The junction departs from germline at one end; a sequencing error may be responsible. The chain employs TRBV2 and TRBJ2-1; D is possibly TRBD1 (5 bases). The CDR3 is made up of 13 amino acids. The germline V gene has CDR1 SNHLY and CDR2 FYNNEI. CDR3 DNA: TGTGCCACCCAGGGTTGGGGCTACGATGAGCAGTTCTTC. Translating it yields CATQGWGYDEQFF.

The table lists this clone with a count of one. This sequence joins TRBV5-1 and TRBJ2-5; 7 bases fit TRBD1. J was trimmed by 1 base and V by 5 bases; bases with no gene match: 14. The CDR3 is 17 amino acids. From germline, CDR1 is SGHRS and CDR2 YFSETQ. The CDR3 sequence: CASRFFSRTGLQETQYF. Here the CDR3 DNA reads TGCGCCAGCAGATTTTTCTCCCGGACAGGCCTCCAAGAGACCCAGTACTTC.

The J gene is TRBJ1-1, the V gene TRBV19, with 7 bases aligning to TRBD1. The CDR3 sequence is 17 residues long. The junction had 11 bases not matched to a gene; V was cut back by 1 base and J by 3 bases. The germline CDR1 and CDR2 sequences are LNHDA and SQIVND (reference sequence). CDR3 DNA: TGTGCCAGTAGTATAGGGATCCGGGCAGGGGGGTACACTGAAGCTTTCTTT. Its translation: CASSIGIRAGGYTEAFF.

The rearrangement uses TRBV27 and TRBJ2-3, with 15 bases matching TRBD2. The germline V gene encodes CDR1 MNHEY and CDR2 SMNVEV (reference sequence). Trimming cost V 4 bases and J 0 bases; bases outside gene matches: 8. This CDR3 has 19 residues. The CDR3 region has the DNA TGTGCCAGCAGTTGGTTGCGGACTAGCGGGGGGGCAAGCACAGATACGCAGTATTTT. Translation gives CASSWLRTSGGASTDTQYF.